What follows are 14 T cell receptor beta chains derived from one specimen sequenced in a study of a mutant IDH1 vaccine in newly diagnosed glioma (dated by TCRdb to the early 2020s). The sample's time point, from its label and the paper: baseline, week 1 (first vaccination visit). The sample's treatment or condition label, in plain terms: pre-vaccination baseline after standard-of-care therapy. Preparation of the library involved the immunoSEQ multiplex PCR assay. TCRdb's version of the immuneACCESS table is confined to in-frame rearrangements and falls short of the full clone set. An unresolved V gene accounts for under half of the shortfall where checked; the remainder is of unknown origin. This sample lists some 15,000 clones; over 95% were detected once. The ten largest make up roughly 4% of the sample. The sequencing here drew on peripheral blood mononuclear cells (PBMCs), taken from a glioma patient treated with radiotherapy, temozolomide or both. The receptors come from a woman aged 18 to 35 with glioma. Some clones in this sample may be carry-over from other donors' samples.

CDR3 nucleotide sequence: TGTGCCAGCAGTGAAGAGGGGTTGGGAAACATTCAGTACTTC. Translating it yields CASSEEGLGNIQYF. The chain combines TRBV6-1 with TRBJ2-4, with D maybe TRBD1 (5 bases). The V end lost 1 base, the J end lost 6 bases, and 10 bases lay between the germline ends. The CDR3 runs to 14 residues. The germline V gene encodes CDR1 MNHNS and CDR2 SASEGT.

The chain is built from TRBV5-1 and TRBJ2-1; 14 positions match TRBD2. J was trimmed by 2 bases and V by 3 bases; bases with no gene match: 1. Germline-derived CDR1 and CDR2 are SGHRS and YFSETQ. CDR3 length: 16 residues. CDR3 sequence (DNA): TGCGCCAGCAGCTCGGGACTAGCGGGGGCCTACAATGAGCAGTTCTTC. This gives the protein CASSSGLAGAYNEQFF.

The genes are TRBV19 and TRBJ2-7, with 7 bases fitting TRBD1. The V segment lost 3 bases and the J segment 3 bases; nucleotides outside the gene matches: 2. In germline, CDR1 is LNHDA, CDR2 SQIVND (reference sequence). CDR3 length: 13 residues. The CDR3 protein is CASSMGQIYEQYF. In nucleotides, the CDR3 is TGTGCCAGTAGTATGGGACAGATCTACGAGCAGTACTTC.

V is TRBV18 and J is TRBJ2-1; the D is unclear. The CDR3 sequence is 16 residues long. Germline loops: CDR1 KGHSH, CDR2 LQKENI. V was pared by 1 base and J by 5 bases, with 15 bases between. The CDR3 sequence is CASSPRPTDNHNEQFF. CDR3 nucleotides: TGTGCCAGCTCACCACGTCCCACCGACAACCACAATGAGCAGTTCTTC.

CDR3 sequence (DNA): TGTGCCTGGCGGACCGGTTATAATGAAAAACTGTTTTTT. The encoded protein is CAWRTGYNEKLFF. V is TRBV30 and J is TRBJ1-4; D gene uncertain. V was cut by 5 bases and J by 4 bases, with 11 bases left in between. The germline V gene encodes CDR1 GTSNPN and CDR2 SVGIG (reference sequence). The CDR3 consists of 13 residues.

The V gene is TRBV2, the J gene TRBJ2-7, with 9 bases matching TRBD1. Per germline, CDR1 SNHLY and CDR2 FYNNEI. The CDR3 length is 15 residues. Trimming took 2 bases from V and 4 from J; bases not matched to a gene: 6. The CDR3 protein is CASSEQDRGSYEQYF. The CDR3 region has the DNA TGTGCCAGCAGTGAACAGGACAGGGGTTCGTACGAGCAGTACTTC.

The chain joins TRBV18 to TRBJ1-1, with TRBD1 identical over 12 bases. Trimming cost V 5 bases and J 2 bases; bases outside gene matches: 15. This CDR3 has 19 residues. Germline V CDR1 and CDR2: KGHSH, LQKENI. The CDR3 loop is CASSASTPGQGAVNTEAFF. CDR3 coding DNA: TGTGCCAGCTCAGCTAGTACTCCGGGACAGGGGGCGGTAAACACTGAAGCTTTCTTT.

The chain carries TRBV5-4 and TRBJ1-2, with D possibly TRBD1 on 5 matching bases. Trimming cost V 0 bases and J 7 bases, with 10 bases left between them. In germline, CDR1 is SGHNT, CDR2 YYREEE (reference sequence). The CDR3 is made up of 13 amino acids. The CDR3 loop reads CASSLEGLRGYTF. Written as DNA, the CDR3 is TGTGCCAGCAGCTTGGAGGGGCTGCGTGGCTACACCTTC.

The rearrangement joins TRBV12-5 to TRBJ1-6, with unresolved D. CDR3 size: 13 residues. Trimming took 9 bases from V and 5 from J, leaving 11 bases between them. Germline assignment: CDR1 LGHNT and CDR2 FRNRAP. CDR3 nucleotide sequence: TGTGCTAGCTCCCCGAAGCATAATTCACCCCTCCACTTT. Translation gives CASSPKHNSPLHF.

The CDR3 loop is CASSPQGRDEQYF. As DNA, the CDR3 is TGTGCCAGCAGCCCTCAGGGCAGGGACGAGCAGTACTTC. The chain links TRBV9 to TRBJ2-5; D possibly corresponds to TRBD1 (5 bases). The J call may be wrong; the DNA end is better matched by TRBJ2-7. Germline V gene sequence: CDR1 SGDLS, CDR2 YYNGEE. CDR3 length: 13 amino acids.

The rearrangement uses TRBV6-5 and TRBJ1-2, with 7 bases matching TRBD1. Germline V gene data show CDR1 as MNHEY and CDR2 as SVGAGI. The CDR3 has 13 amino acids. V gave up 7 bases and J gave up 5 bases; unmatched junction bases: 7. This CDR3 reads CASTQTGWYGYTF. The CDR3 bases are TGTGCCAGCACCCAGACAGGGTGGTATGGCTACACCTTC.

As regards this clone: The junction shows a germline mismatch at one end, possibly a read error. This chain links TRBV11-2 with TRBJ1-2, with TRBD1 as a possible D gene (5 bases). CDR1 is SGHAT, CDR2 FQNNGV, per germline. The CDR3 sequence is 13 residues long. The CDR3 spells CASRQVGGAGQAF. CDR3 nucleotides: TGTGCCAGCAGACAGGTGGGGGGTGCGGGGCAGGCCTTC.

The rearrangement uses TRBV6-5 and TRBJ2-1; TRBD1 might be the D (5 bases). CDR1 is MNHEY and CDR2 is SVGAGI in the germline V gene. This CDR3 comprises 13 residues. Trimming pared 2 bases from V and 8 bases from J, leaving 10 bases between. CDR3 amino acids: CASSYGRADEQFF. As DNA, the CDR3 is TGTGCCAGCAGTTACGGCAGGGCCGATGAGCAGTTCTTC.

V and J are TRBV12-5 and TRBJ2-5; D may correspond to TRBD1 or TRBD2 (5 bases each). V lost 1 base and J 2 bases, leaving 11 bases between the germline ends. The CDR3 covers 15 residues. Germline CDR1 LGHNT, CDR2 FRNRAP. Here the CDR3 DNA reads TGTGCTAGTGGTTTGGCAGTGGGACCACAAGAGACCCAGTACTTC. It yields the protein CASGLAVGPQETQYF. The full variable domain, in which reference TRBV12-5 and TRBJ2-5 provide the parts outside the CDR3, is DARVTQTPRHKVTEMGQEVTMRCQPILGHNTVFWYRQTMMQGLELLAYFRNRAPLDDSGMPKDRFSAEMPDATLATLKIQPSEPRDSAVYFCASGLAVGPQETQYFGPGTRLLVL.